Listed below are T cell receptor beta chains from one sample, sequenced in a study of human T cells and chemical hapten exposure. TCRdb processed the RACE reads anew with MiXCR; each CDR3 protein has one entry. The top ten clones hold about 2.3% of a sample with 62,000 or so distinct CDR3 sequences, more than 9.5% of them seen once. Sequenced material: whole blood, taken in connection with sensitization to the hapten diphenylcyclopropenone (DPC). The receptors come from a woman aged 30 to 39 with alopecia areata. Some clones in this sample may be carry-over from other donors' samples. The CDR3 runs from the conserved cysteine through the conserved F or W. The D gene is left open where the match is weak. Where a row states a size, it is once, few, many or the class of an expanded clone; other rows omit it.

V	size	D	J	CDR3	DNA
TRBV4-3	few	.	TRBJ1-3	CASSQGRLQSGNTIYF	TGCGCCAGCAGCCAAGGGCGCCTACAATCTGGAAACACCATATATTTT
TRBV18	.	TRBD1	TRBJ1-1	CASSTTWGQGEAFF	TGTGCCAGCTCAACTACCTGGGGACAGGGGGAAGCTTTCTTT
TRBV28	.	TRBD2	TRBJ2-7	CASSFRTSRSYEQYF	TGTGCCAGCAGTTTTCGGACTAGTCGGTCCTACGAGCAGTACTTC
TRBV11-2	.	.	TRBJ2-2	CASSLGRGPDTGELFF	TGTGCCAGCAGCTTGGGACGAGGACCAGATACCGGGGAGCTGTTTTTT
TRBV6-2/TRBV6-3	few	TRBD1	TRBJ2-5	CATTLSLTGLETQYF	TGTGCCACCACTCTATCCCTGACAGGGTTAGAGACCCAGTACTTC
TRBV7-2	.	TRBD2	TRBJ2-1	CASTPTHPAGANEQFF	TGTGCCAGCACCCCCACTCATCCAGCGGGGGCCAATGAGCAGTTCTTC
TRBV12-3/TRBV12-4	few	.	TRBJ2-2	CASSSHTVRLF	TGTGCCAGCAGTTCCCACACGGTGCGGCTTTTT
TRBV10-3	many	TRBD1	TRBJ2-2	CAIKTGTGGKDTGELFF	TGTGCCATCAAAACCGGGACAGGGGGCAAGGACACCGGGGAGCTGTTTTTT
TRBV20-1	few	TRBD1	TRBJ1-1	CSAKMTGRNTEAFF	TGCAGTGCTAAAATGACAGGGAGAAACACTGAAGCTTTCTTT
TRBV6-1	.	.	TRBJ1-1	CASSEAGGSVAEAFF	TGTGCCAGCAGTGAAGCTGGCGGCAGCGTCGCTGAAGCTTTCTTT
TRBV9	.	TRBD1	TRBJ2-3	CASSEYRGSTDTQYF	TGTGCCAGCAGCGAATACAGGGGGAGCACAGATACGCAGTATTTT
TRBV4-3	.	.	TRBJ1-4	CASSQDPAMGGEKLFF	TGCGCCAGCAGCCAAGATCCGGCCATGGGAGGGGAAAAACTGTTTTTT
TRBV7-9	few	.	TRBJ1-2	CASSLGKDTGYTF	TGTGCCAGCAGCTTAGGGAAGGACACCGGCTACACCTTC
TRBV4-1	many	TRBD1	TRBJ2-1	CASSQGGRGRNEQFF	TGCGCCAGCAGCCAAGGGGGCAGGGGGCGGAATGAGCAGTTCTTC
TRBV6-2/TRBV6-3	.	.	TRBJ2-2	CASSYHPTGELFF	TGTGCCAGCAGTTACCACCCCACCGGGGAGCTGTTTTTT
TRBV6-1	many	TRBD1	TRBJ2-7	CASSETQGATEQYF	TGTGCCAGCAGTGAAACCCAGGGGGCGACGGAGCAGTACTTC
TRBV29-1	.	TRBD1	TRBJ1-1	CSVESGQGAEAFF	TGCAGCGTTGAGTCCGGACAGGGGGCTGAAGCTTTCTTT
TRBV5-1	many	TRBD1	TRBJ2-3	CASSARTGGDTQYF	TGCGCCAGCAGCGCACGCACAGGGGGAGATACGCAGTATTTT
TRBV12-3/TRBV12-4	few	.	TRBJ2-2	CASRMEWSTGELFF	TGTGCCAGCAGGATGGAATGGAGCACCGGGGAGCTGTTTTTT
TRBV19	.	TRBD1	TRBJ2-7	CATRTGGDYEQYF	TGTGCCACCAGGACAGGGGGGGACTACGAGCAGTACTTC
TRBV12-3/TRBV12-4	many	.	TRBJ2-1	CASSLRAREQFF	TGTGCCAGCAGTTTAAGAGCTCGTGAGCAGTTCTTC
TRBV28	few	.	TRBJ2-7	CASSLDIYEQYF	TGTGCCAGCAGCCTCGACATCTACGAGCAGTACTTC
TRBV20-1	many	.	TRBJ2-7	CSARAQLSYEQYF	TGCAGTGCTAGGGCCCAGCTCAGCTACGAGCAGTACTTC
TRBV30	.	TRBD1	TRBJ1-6	CAWTAGGGSPLHF	TGTGCCTGGACGGCAGGGGGGGGCTCACCCCTCCACTTT
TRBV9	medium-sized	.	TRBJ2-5	CASSVEIGVSETQYF	TGTGCCAGCAGCGTAGAAATAGGGGTCTCCGAGACCCAGTACTTC
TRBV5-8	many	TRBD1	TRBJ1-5	CASSPWTGVSNQPQHF	TGTGCCAGCAGCCCATGGACAGGAGTCAGCAATCAGCCCCAGCATTTT
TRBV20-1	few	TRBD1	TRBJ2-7	CSALDRETYEQYF	TGCAGTGCTCTTGACAGGGAGACCTACGAGCAGTACTTC
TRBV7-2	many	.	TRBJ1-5	CASSLGQLRNQPQHF	TGTGCCAGCAGCTTAGGACAGTTAAGGAATCAGCCCCAGCATTTT
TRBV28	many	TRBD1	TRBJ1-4	CASSLTGGNEKLFF	TGTGCCAGCAGTTTGACAGGGGGGAATGAAAAACTGTTTTTT
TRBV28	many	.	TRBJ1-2	CASEGIGARNYGYTF	TGTGCCAGCGAGGGAATCGGGGCGAGAAACTATGGCTACACCTTC
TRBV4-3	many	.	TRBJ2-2	CASSQERGRTGELFF	TGCGCCAGCAGCCAAGAGCGGGGGCGAACCGGGGAGCTGTTTTTT
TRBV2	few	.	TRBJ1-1	CASRARRSGNTEAFF	TGTGCCAGCAGGGCCCGGAGGTCGGGTAACACTGAAGCTTTCTTT
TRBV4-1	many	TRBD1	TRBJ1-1	CASSQGVTGGAQTEAFF	TGCGCCAGCAGCCAAGGTGTAACAGGGGGCGCCCAGACTGAAGCTTTCTTT
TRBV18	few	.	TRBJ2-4	CASSVRALDIQYF	TGTGCCAGCTCAGTCCGAGCTTTAGACATTCAGTACTTC
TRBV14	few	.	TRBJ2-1	CASSQGGGEQFF	TGTGCCAGCAGCCAAGGAGGCGGTGAGCAGTTCTTC
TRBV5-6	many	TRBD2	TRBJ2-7	CASSPGLADIIRREQYF	TGTGCCAGCAGCCCGGGACTAGCCGACATAATCCGGCGGGAGCAGTACTTC
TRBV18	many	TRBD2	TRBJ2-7	CASSPSGGYEQYF	TGTGCCAGCTCACCTAGCGGGGGCTACGAGCAGTACTTC